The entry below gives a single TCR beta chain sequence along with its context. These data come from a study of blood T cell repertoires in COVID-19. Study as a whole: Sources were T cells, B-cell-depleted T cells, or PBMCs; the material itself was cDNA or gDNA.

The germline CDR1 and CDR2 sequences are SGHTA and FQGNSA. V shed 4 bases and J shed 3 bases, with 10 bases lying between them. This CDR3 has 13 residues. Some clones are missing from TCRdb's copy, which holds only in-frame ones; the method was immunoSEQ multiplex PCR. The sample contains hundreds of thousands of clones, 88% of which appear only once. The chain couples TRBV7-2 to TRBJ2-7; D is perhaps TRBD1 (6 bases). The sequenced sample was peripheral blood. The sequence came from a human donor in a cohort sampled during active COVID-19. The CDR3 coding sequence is TGTGCCAGCAGCTGGGCAGGGGTCTACGAGCAGTACTTC. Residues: CASSWAGVYEQYF.